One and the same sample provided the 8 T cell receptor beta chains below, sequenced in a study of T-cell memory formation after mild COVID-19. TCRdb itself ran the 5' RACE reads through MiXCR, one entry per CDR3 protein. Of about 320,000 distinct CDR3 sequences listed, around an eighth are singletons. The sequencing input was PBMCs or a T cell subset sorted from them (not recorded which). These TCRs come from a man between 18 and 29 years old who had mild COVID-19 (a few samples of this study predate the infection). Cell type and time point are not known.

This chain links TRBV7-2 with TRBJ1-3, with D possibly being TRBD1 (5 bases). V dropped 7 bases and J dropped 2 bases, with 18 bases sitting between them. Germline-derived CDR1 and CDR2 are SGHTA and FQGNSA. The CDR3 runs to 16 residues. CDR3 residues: CASTQGRQITGNTIYF. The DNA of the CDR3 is TGTGCCAGCACCCAAGGTCGACAGATTACTGGAAACACCATATATTTT.

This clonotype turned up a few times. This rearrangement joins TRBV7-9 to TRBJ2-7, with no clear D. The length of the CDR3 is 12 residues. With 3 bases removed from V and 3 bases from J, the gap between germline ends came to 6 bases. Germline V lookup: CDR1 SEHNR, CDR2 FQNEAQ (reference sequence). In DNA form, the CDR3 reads TGTGCCAGCAGCTTCGAAGGCTACGAGCAGTACGTC. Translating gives CASSFEGYEQYV.

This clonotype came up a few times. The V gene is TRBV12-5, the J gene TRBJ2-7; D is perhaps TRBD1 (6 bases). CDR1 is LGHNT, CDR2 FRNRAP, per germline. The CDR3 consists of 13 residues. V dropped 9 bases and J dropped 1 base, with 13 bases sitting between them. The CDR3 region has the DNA TGTGCTAGCCTTCAGGGGAATTCCTACGAGCAGTACTTC. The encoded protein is CASLQGNSYEQYF. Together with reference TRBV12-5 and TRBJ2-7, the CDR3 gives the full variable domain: DARVTQTPRHKVTEMGQEVTMRCQPILGHNTVFWYRQTMMQGLELLAYFRNRAPLDDSGMPKDRFSAEMPDATLATLKIQPSEPRDSAVYFCASLQGNSYEQYFGPGTRLTVT.

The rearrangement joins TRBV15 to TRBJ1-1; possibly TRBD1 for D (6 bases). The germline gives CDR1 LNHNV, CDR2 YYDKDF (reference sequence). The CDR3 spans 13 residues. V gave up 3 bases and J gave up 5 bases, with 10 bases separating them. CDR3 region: CATSSRGRTEAFF. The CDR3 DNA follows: TGTGCCACCAGCAGCAGGGGTAGGACTGAAGCTTTCTTT. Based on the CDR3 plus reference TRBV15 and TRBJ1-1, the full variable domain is DAMVIQNPRYQVTQFGKPVTLSCSQTLNHNVMYWYQQKSSQAPKLLFHYYDKDFNNEADTPDNFQSRRPNTSFCFLDIRSPGLGDTAMYLCATSSRGRTEAFFGQGTRLTVV.

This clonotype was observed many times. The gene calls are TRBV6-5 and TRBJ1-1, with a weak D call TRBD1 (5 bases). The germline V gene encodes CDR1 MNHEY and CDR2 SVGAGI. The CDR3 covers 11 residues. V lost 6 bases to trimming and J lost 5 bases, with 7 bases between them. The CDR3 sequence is CASRGETEAFF. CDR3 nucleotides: TGTGCCAGCAGAGGGGAGACTGAAGCTTTCTTT.

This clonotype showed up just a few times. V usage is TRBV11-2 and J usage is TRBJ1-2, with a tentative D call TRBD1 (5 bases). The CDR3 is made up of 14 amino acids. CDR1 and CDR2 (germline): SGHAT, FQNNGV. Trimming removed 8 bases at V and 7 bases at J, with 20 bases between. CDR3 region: CASYWGDGRGGYTF. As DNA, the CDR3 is TGTGCCAGCTATTGGGGCGATGGTCGAGGTGGCTACACCTTC.

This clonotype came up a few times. CDR3 in DNA: TGCGCCAGCAGCTCGACTAGCGGGGGCGAGCAGTTCTTC. Amino acids: CASSSTSGGEQFF. The chain has TRBV5-1 and TRBJ2-1; 12 positions agree with TRBD2. In germline, CDR1 is SGHRS, CDR2 YFSETQ. V dropped 3 bases and J dropped 10; count of bases not matched to a gene: 2. The CDR3 covers 13 residues.

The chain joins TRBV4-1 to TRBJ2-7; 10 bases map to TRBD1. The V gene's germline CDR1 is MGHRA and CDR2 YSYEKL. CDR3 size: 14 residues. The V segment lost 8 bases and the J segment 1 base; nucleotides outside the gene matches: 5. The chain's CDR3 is CASAGTGDSYEQYF. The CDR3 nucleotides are TGCGCCAGCGCCGGGACAGGGGATTCCTACGAGCAGTACTTC.